These T cell receptor beta chains were read from a single sample in a study of control samples from healthy donors and cancer patients. Measured with immunoSEQ multiplex PCR; TCRdb has only the in-frame clones, and not every one. Among more than 70,000 clones listed, around 92% were seen once. The sequenced sample consisted of PBMCs. The source of these receptors is a man aged 55 to 70 with lung cancer. The CDR3 runs from the conserved cysteine through the conserved F or W. The D gene is left open where the match is weak. Rows may omit the clone size; those that give it use once, few, many or a size class.

>TRBV6-5|-|TRBJ2-7|few
TGTGCCAGCAGTTACGGGGGGGCGGTCGAGCAGTACTTC
CASSYGGAVEQYF
>TRBV9|TRBD2|TRBJ2-3|-
TGTGCCAGCAGCCCTTGGACTAGCGGGGGGGCCTCGGATACGCAGTATTTT
CASSPWTSGGASDTQYF
>TRBV2|-|TRBJ2-5|-
TGTGCCAGCACGGATAGGGAGACCCAGTACTTC
CASTDRETQYF
>TRBV18|-|TRBJ1-4|once
TGTGCCAGTCCAATTGCAACTAATGAAAAACTGTTTTTT
CASPIATNEKLFF
>TRBV29-1|-|TRBJ2-4|-
TGCAGCGTTGAAGATAGAGGGCGGAACATTCAGTACTTC
CSVEDRGRNIQYF
>TRBV18|TRBD1|TRBJ2-1|-
TGTGCCAGCTCCGGGGACAGACAGAACAATGAGCAGTTCTTC
CASSGDRQNNEQFF
>TRBV29-1|-|TRBJ1-2|-
TGCAGCGTGGGGGACCCTGGCGGCTACACCTTC
CSVGDPGGYTF
>TRBV5-1|TRBD2|TRBJ2-5|-
TGCGCCAGCAGCTTGCCTGGGACTAGCGGGGGACTCCAAGAGACCCAGTACTTC
CASSLPGTSGGLQETQYF
>TRBV5-8|TRBD1|TRBJ2-5|-
TGTGCCAGCAGCCATAGAGCCGGGACAGGGAAAGAGACCCAGTACTTC
CASSHRAGTGKETQYF
>TRBV11-1|-|TRBJ2-5|-
TGTGCCAGCGGATACACCCCCCAAGAGACCCAGTACTTC
CASGYTPQETQYF
>TRBV5-1|TRBD1|TRBJ1-4|-
TGCGCCAGCAGCTTCCGGGACAGGGTTCGCGGAAATGAAAAACTGTTTTTT
CASSFRDRVRGNEKLFF
>TRBV7-9|TRBD1|TRBJ1-2|once
TGTGCCAGCAGCTCCCAAGGGACAGCTTCTTTCGGGGGCTACACCTTC
CASSSQGTASFGGYTF
>TRBV7-9|-|TRBJ1-2|-
TGTGCCAGCAGCGAGAGCCTTATGGGCTACACCTTC
CASSESLMGYTF
>TRBV11-3|-|TRBJ2-2|-
TGTGCCAGCAGCTTAGACCGACCCCGGGACCCAGAACACCGGGGAGCTGTTTTT
CASSLDRPRDPEHRGAVF
>TRBV5-1|-|TRBJ2-1|-
TGCGCCAGCAGCGGTTCAGGTTACAATGAGCAGTTCTTC
CASSGSGYNEQFF
>TRBV27|-|TRBJ2-2|-
TGTGCCAGCAGTTTATCGGGACGGAACACCGGGGAGCTGTTTTTT
CASSLSGRNTGELFF
>TRBV7-9|TRBD2|TRBJ2-3|once
TGTGCCAGCAGCACTGGACTAGCGGGGTACACAGATACGCAGTATTTT
CASSTGLAGYTDTQYF
>TRBV7-2|-|TRBJ1-2|-
TGTGCCAGCAGCCCACAGGGATTCAATGGCTACACCTTC
CASSPQGFNGYTF
>TRBV15|TRBD2|TRBJ2-3|-
TGTGCCACCAGCATATCCTTAGCGGGGGGGTCCCGAGATACGCAGTATTTT
CATSISLAGGSRDTQYF
>TRBV7-9|-|TRBJ1-1|-
TGTGCCAGCAGCTTATATGGTAGGGTAGTGAACACTGAAGCTTTCTTT
CASSLYGRVVNTEAFF
>TRBV25-1|-|TRBJ1-2|-
TGTGCCAGCAGCCGAGCCGGGACGTCGGAGACATATGGCTACACCTTC
CASSRAGTSETYGYTF
>TRBV7-8|-|TRBJ1-2|-
TGTGCCAGCAGCCTCTTTCTGGATGGCTACACCTTC
CASSLFLDGYTF
>TRBV6-5|TRBD2|TRBJ2-1|-
TGTGCCAGCAGGGCCGGGACTAGTCAGACTGAGCAGTTCTTC
CASRAGTSQTEQFF
>TRBV7-2|TRBD1|TRBJ1-1|-
TGTGCCAGCAGCCCGCTGACAGGGGGAGTAGCTGAAGCTTTCTTT
CASSPLTGGVAEAFF
>TRBV10-2|-|TRBJ2-1|once
TGCGCCAGCAAAAGGTCCAACAATGAGCAGTTCTTC
CASKRSNNEQFF
>TRBV5-1|TRBD1|TRBJ1-4|-
TGCGCCAGCAGCCCGGGGGACAGTAATGAAAAACTGTTTTTT
CASSPGDSNEKLFF
>TRBV24-1|-|TRBJ1-5|once
TGTGCCACCAGTGATCCCCTCCGGGGGAATCAGCCCCAGCATTTT
CATSDPLRGNQPQHF
>TRBV5-1|TRBD1|TRBJ2-2|-
TGCGCCAGCAGCTCAGGGACAGGACTTTACACCGGGGAGCTGTTTTTT
CASSSGTGLYTGELFF
>TRBV6-2/TRBV6-3|-|TRBJ1-2|-
TGTGCCAGCAGTTACATACCGGGCGCGCCTATTAACTATGGCTACACCTTC
CASSYIPGAPINYGYTF
>TRBV18|-|TRBJ1-5|-
TGTGCCAGCTCACCTACCGGACAGAACAATCAGCCCCAGCATTTT
CASSPTGQNNQPQHF
>TRBV18|TRBD1|TRBJ1-2|-
TGTGCCAGCTCACGGGGCTTTGGGACAGCTAACTATGGCTACACCTTC
CASSRGFGTANYGYTF
>TRBV14|-|TRBJ1-1|-
TGTGCCAGCAGCCAGACAGTGAACACTGAAGCTTTCTTT
CASSQTVNTEAFF
>TRBV7-2|TRBD2|TRBJ2-3|once
TGTGCCAGCAGTCCCCAGCCCCTAATGGGCGGGGGGGCAGATACGCAGTATTTT
CASSPQPLMGGGADTQYF
>TRBV4-1|TRBD1|TRBJ1-5|-
TGCGCCAGCAGCCAACCTCCGGGACAGGAGTTTCAGCCCCAGCATTTT
CASSQPPGQEFQPQHF
>TRBV11-2|-|TRBJ2-2|-
TGTGCCAGCAGCTCCCCGGCGGGGAACACCGGGGAGCTGTTTTTT
CASSSPAGNTGELFF
>TRBV24-1|-|TRBJ1-5|-
TGTGCCACCAGAGGAGAGGGCGGCAATCAGCCCCAGCATTTT
CATRGEGGNQPQHF
>TRBV21-1|-|TRBJ2-4|-
TGTGCCAGCAGCAAAAAAAGTGGACGGCGCGTAGCCAAAAACATTCAGTACTTC
CASSKKSGRRVAKNIQYF
>TRBV3-1/TRBV3-2|-|TRBJ2-1|-
TGTGCCAGCAGTCGCATGTGGGGGGCAATGAATGAGCAGTTCTTC
CASSRMWGAMNEQFF
>TRBV6-1|-|TRBJ2-5|-
TGTGCCAGCAGTGAGTTTTCGGGGGCCGGAAATAAAGAGACCCAGTACTTC
CASSEFSGAGNKETQYF
>TRBV6-5|TRBD1|TRBJ2-6|-
TGTGCCAGCAGGGCAGGGGGCTCTGGGGCCAACGTCCTGACTTTC
CASRAGGSGANVLTF
>TRBV29-1|-|TRBJ2-5|-
TGCAGCGTTGTATCCTGGGGTATCGAGACCCAGTACTTC
CSVVSWGIETQYF